What follows is one T cell receptor (beta chain) and its context. Its antigen is not yet known. No quality values exist for individual bases; no much larger clone is one base distant. The sample comes from a study of T cell clonotyping in hematopoietic cell transplantation (dated by TCRdb to about 2021). Context from the whole study: The study collected some 140 blood samples from 30 to 35 consecutive transplant recipients and their related donors. Recruitment of patients ran from September 2015 to early 2017, and follow-up continued until late 2020 or until death.

With the immunoSEQ assay, which is a bias-controlled multiplex PCR relying on V- and J-specific primers, TCR beta CDR3 regions were amplified from genomic DNA. In a second PCR step, a proprietary barcode and Illumina adapter sequences were attached to the CDR3 amplicons. CDR3 libraries were sequenced on an Illumina MiSeq instrument. In the authors' own workflow: immunoSEQ Analyzer 3.0 was used for export and quality control, with R Bioconductor and Immunarch used for downstream analyses. Only productive rearrangements in the normalized downsampled data set went into calculating the repertoire metrics. Pathologically expanded clonotypes were defined as those larger than 5 templates in the normalized cohort. The Inverse Simpson Index was used to measure repertoire diversity. The non-normalized data set was used for CMV-specificity analyses so that all clonotypes could be captured. TCRdb mirrors the immuneACCESS table, restricted to in-frame sequences. Some clones are absent from its copies; in checked studies, under half trace to an unresolved V gene, and the reason for the others is unknown. That table supplies the V and J calls and clone size; D and trimming were determined from the DNA. Within this sample are some 40,000 clones, with approximately 94% of them counted one time only. The ten largest clones represent over 0.65% of the sample.

Blood samples for TCR beta sequencing were provided by related transplant donors. Using Nuclei Lysis Solution, genomic DNA was extracted from unfractionated peripheral blood mononuclear cells that were either fresh or cryopreserved. Points the paper makes about the study in general: Overlap with donor repertoires was found for only a small fraction of recipient repertoires, with over 95% found to appear de novo at the given depth. Sample size was limited, and cells were not sorted, so CD4 and CD8 repertoire contributions could not be separated. Broader TCR repertoire diversity after transplant was predicted by Inverse Simpson Index values from donors and from recipients before transplant. Recipient TCR diversity fell after transplant, with pathologically expanded clonotypes rising progressively from day 30 to day 180.

This TCR came from a woman aged 45-60 years in good health. Some clones in this sample may be carry-over from other donors' samples. The specimen sequenced was peripheral blood mononuclear cells.

The CDR3 has the sequence CSARRQRDYTF. The nucleotides read TGCAGTGCTAGGCGGCAGAGGGACTACACCTTC. The chain uses TRBV20-1 and TRBJ1-2; the D gene assignment is ambiguous. The germline V gene (reference sequence) yields DFQATT for CDR1 and SNEGSKA for CDR2. The CDR3 contains 11 residues, cysteine and phenylalanine counted. The sequence is cut down to CDR3 DNA, 33 bases in frame from base 1. V drops 3 bases and J drops 10 bases, leaving 12 bases in between.